The T cell receptor beta chain described here comes from a study of PD-1 blockade in classical Hodgkin lymphoma. Clones were read by immunoSEQ multiplex PCR, and TCRdb kept only the in-frame ones, dropping some. Of roughly 150,000 clones in the sample, around 73% were seen once. Notes on the study in general: Compared with healthy donors, newly diagnosed patients reportedly showed lower baseline TCR diversity. With CD4+ cells, TCR diversity rose significantly by C4D1, but not with CD8+ cells. Still unresolved is the cause of the repertoire differences, which may be disease activity or prior therapy. Patients newly diagnosed and complete responders had comparable baseline diversity.

Trimming removed 0 bases at V and 11 bases at J, with 26 bases between. Per germline, CDR1 SGHDT and CDR2 YYEEEE. The CDR3 spans 17 residues. This clone was picked up one time. Its antigen is unknown. No patient escaped relapse after autologous stem cell transplantation, and brentuximab vedotin exposure varied. Sequencing used peripheral blood mononuclear cells (PBMCs), obtained before the second cycle of nivolumab. The chain employs TRBV5-6 and TRBJ1-1; D possibly corresponds to TRBD1 (6 bases). This sequence originates from a human donor with classical Hodgkin lymphoma. The CDR3 sequence is CASSLAGVTVLYQAAFF. CDR3 in DNA: TGTGCCAGCAGCTTGGCAGGGGTCACGGTTCTGTACCAAGCGGCTTTCTTT.